The TCR beta chain described here comes from a study of patients with pleural tuberculosis. The germline V and J ends were trimmed by 3 bases and 0 bases, with 8 bases remaining between them. The germline V gene encodes CDR1 LNHDA and CDR2 SQIVND (reference sequence). The CDR3 is made up of 15 amino acids. TCRdb ran MiXCR on the reads and lists one entry per CDR3 protein. This sample has approximately 53,000 distinct CDR3 sequences, with about 7.9% found just once. This clonotype came up many times. This receptor was obtained from a human donor with pleural tuberculosis. The chain links TRBV19 to TRBJ1-4, with D uncertain. The CDR3 sequence is CASSISQATNEKLFF. The CDR3 DNA reads as TGTGCCAGTAGTATCAGCCAGGCAACTAATGAAAAACTGTTTTTT.